Each of the 10 T cell receptor beta chains below was sequenced from the same sample in a study of blood T cells in healthy people across ages. A sample-barcoded 5' primer and a J-beta primer mix were used in a second PCR of roughly 6 to 11 cycles. Each CDR3 protein is one row after TCRdb ran MiXCR on the 5' RACE reads. The data hold 780,000 or so distinct CDR3 sequences, with roughly 50% observed a single time. The sequenced material came from blood. These receptor sequences come from an elderly man in good health.

This chain links TRBV27 with TRBJ2-1; D possibly corresponds to TRBD2 (6 bases). This CDR3 is built from 12 residues. From germline, CDR1 is MNHEY and CDR2 SMNVEV (reference sequence). Trimming left V 5 bases short and J 10 bases short, with 12 bases between. In nucleotides, the CDR3 is TGTGCCAGCAGTCCTACGGCGGGGGAGCAGTTCTTC. Translation gives CASSPTAGEQFF.

The chain couples TRBV27 to TRBJ2-1, with 11 bases aligning to TRBD2. The CDR3 loop spans 18 amino acids. Per the germline V gene, CDR1 is MNHEY and CDR2 is SMNVEV (reference sequence). V trimming: 3 bases; J trimming: 7 bases; junction bases outside the gene matches: 14. The CDR3 spells CASSFRASGRKVANEQFF. In DNA form, the CDR3 reads TGTGCCAGCAGTTTCCGGGCTAGCGGGAGGAAGGTAGCGAATGAGCAGTTCTTC.

V gene TRBV12-3 or TRBV12-4 combines with J gene TRBJ2-3; 9 nucleotides agree with TRBD2. V gave up 3 bases and J gave up 6 bases; unmatched junction bases: 13. The CDR3 is 17 amino acids. The CDR3 region has the DNA TGTGCCAGCAGTTTTGGGTCAGGAGCGGGGGGTCGTGATACGCAGTATTTT. Protein product: CASSFGSGAGGRDTQYF.

The chain has TRBV18 and TRBJ1-2; the D is unclear. Trimming took 2 bases from V and 6 from J, leaving 13 bases between them. The CDR3 is 14 amino acids. CDR1 KGHSH and CDR2 LQKENI come from the germline V gene. CDR3 sequence reads: CASSPGNPSNGYTF. The CDR3 region has the DNA TGTGCCAGCTCACCAGGGAACCCCTCGAATGGCTACACCTTC.

Of note for this clonotype: A much bigger clone sits one base away, suggesting this may be a read error. V gene TRBV5-4 combines with J gene TRBJ2-4; D is ambiguous. This CDR3 region has 12 residues. The V gene's germline CDR1 is SGHNT and CDR2 YYREEE (reference sequence). V was trimmed by 0 bases and J by 13 bases, leaving 11 bases between them. CDR3 amino acids: CASSLEYNEQYF. In nucleotides, the CDR3 is TGTGCCAGCAGCTTGGAGTACAATGAGCAGTACTTC.

This clonotype was counted ten times or more. The V call is TRBV20-1, the J call TRBJ2-7, with a tentative D call TRBD1 (6 bases). The germline V and J ends were trimmed by 6 bases and 5 bases, with 11 bases remaining between them. The CDR3 runs to 11 residues. Germline assignment: CDR1 DFQATT and CDR2 SNEGSKA (reference sequence). DNA of the CDR3: TGCAGTGCCCCCGAGGGGGACGAGCAGTACTTC. Encoded protein: CSAPEGDEQYF.

The CDR3 protein is CATSDVRPSGANVLTF. The CDR3 DNA is TGTGCCACCAGTGATGTACGGCCCTCTGGGGCCAACGTCCTGACTTTC. The chain links TRBV24-1 to TRBJ2-6, with D unresolved. CDR1 is KGHDR and CDR2 is SFDVKD in the germline V gene. The CDR3 is 16 residues long. V lost 3 bases, J lost 0 bases, and 8 bases lay in between.

This clonotype came up a few times. This chain connects TRBV7-2 to TRBJ2-7; 8 nucleotides match TRBD1. The germline V gene encodes CDR1 SGHTA and CDR2 FQGNSA. There are 14 residues in the CDR3. Trimming at V came to 5 bases and at J to 1 base, leaving 4 bases not matched to a gene. The CDR3 region has the DNA TGTGCCAGCAGCCATAGGACAGGGTCCTACGAGCAGTACTTC. Its translation is CASSHRTGSYEQYF.

This clonotype was observed a handful of times. V usage is TRBV25-1 and J usage is TRBJ1-2; D remains ambiguous. The CDR3 length is 17 residues. Germline CDR1 reads MGHDK; CDR2 reads SYGVNS. The V gene lost 2 bases and the J gene lost 6 bases, with 22 bases spanning the gap. CDR3 protein: CASSEEGNVAYSNGYTF. CDR3 nucleotides: TGTGCCAGCAGTGAAGAAGGGAACGTCGCATACTCGAATGGCTACACCTTC.

This clonotype was counted a single time. The chain carries TRBV20-1 and TRBJ2-1, with TRBD2 identical over 7 bases. The junction had 9 bases not matched to a gene; V was cut back by 0 bases and J by 4 bases. This CDR3 comprises 16 residues. Germline-derived CDR1 and CDR2 are DFQATT and SNEGSKA (reference sequence). The CDR3 bases are TGCAGTGCTAGAGATTTGCTTGGGGACTATTACAATGAGCAGTTCTTC. As protein: CSARDLLGDYYNEQFF.